This T cell receptor beta chain was identified during a study of siplizumab effects on memory and regulatory T cells. The V and J ends lost 3 bases and 0 bases respectively, with 9 bases between them. Germline values: CDR1 SGHRS, CDR2 YFSETQ. CDR3 length: 14 amino acids. Data came from immunoSEQ multiplex PCR; TCRdb stores just in-frame clones and leaves some out. The sample consists of more than 85,000 clones, roughly 90% of them appearing once. The TCR comes from a human donor in good health. The V and J genes are TRBV5-1 and TRBJ1-1, with D unresolved. Source material: CD4+ T cells sorted from blood. The CDR3 loop is CASSSDVLNTEAFF. In nucleotides, the CDR3 is TGCGCCAGCAGCTCCGACGTATTGAACACTGAAGCTTTCTTT.